The entry below gives a single T cell receptor beta chain sequence along with its context. CDR1 is LGHNA, CDR2 YNFKEQ, per germline. The CDR3 has 14 amino acids. Trimming removed 0 bases from V and 5 bases from J, with 10 bases in between. Assay: immunoSEQ multiplex PCR; the TCRdb copy retains only in-frame clones and omits some. The table records some 390,000 clones, 89% of them present only once. This record comes from a study of blood T cell repertoires in COVID-19. Study details: Whether acute or convalescent, the COVID-19 samples came from the United States, Italy and Spain.

Material: PBMCs or T cells enriched from blood (not recorded which). The chain combines TRBV4-2 with TRBJ2-5, with D possibly matching TRBD2 (6 bases). The clonotype was recovered from a woman younger than 45 who had recovered from COVID-19. This chain's CDR3 is CASSQDQGLETQYF. CDR3 sequence (DNA): TGTGCCAGCAGCCAAGATCAGGGACTTGAGACCCAGTACTTC.